The clone carrying this TCR beta chain was seen ten or more times. The antigen remains unidentified. The entry originates in a study of T cells in Graves' hyperthyroidism and ophthalmopathy. Findings and caveats of the study: Model output signaled ophthalmopathy a median roughly 6.5 months ahead of onset.

RNA transcripts were the template for amplifying TCR beta CDR3 regions. RT-PCR in the first round (using the HTBI primer set) targeted the TCR CDR3. TCRdb recomputed calls from the multiplex PCR reads with MiXCR, one row per CDR3 protein. The top ten clones hold 45% to 55% of a sample with some 490,000 distinct CDR3 sequences, around a fifth of them seen once. Germline V gene sequence: CDR1 MNHEY, CDR2 SVGEGT. The J segment lost 0 bases and the V segment lost 2 bases, leaving 6 bases of the junction unmatched. The CDR3 has 16 residues. The source material was blood. V and J are TRBV6-2 or TRBV6-3 and TRBJ1-1; 7 bases align to TRBD1. This TCR came from a woman in her 70s with Graves' ophthalmopathy. CDR3 residues: CASSYPQGELNTEAFF. CDR3 sequence (DNA): TGTGCCAGCAGTTACCCCCAGGGGGAGTTGAACACTGAAGCTTTCTTT.